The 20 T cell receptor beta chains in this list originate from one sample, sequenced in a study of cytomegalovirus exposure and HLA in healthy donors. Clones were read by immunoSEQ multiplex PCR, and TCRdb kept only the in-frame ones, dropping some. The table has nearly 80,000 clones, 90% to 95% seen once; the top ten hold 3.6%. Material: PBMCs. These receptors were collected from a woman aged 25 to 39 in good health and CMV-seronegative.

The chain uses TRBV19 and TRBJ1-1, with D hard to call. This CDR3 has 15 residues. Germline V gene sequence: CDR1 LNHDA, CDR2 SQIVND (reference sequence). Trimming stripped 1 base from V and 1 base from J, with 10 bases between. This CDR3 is CASSIGAPENTEAFF. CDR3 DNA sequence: TGTGCCAGTAGTATAGGGGCCCCAGAGAACACTGAAGCTTTCTTT.

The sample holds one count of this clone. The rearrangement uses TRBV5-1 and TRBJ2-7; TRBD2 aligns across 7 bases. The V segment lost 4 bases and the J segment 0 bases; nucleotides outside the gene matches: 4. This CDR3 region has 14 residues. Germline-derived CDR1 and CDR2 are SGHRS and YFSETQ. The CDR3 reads CASSRRTSSYEQYF. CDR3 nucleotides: TGCGCCAGCAGCCGGAGGACTAGCTCCTACGAGCAGTACTTC.

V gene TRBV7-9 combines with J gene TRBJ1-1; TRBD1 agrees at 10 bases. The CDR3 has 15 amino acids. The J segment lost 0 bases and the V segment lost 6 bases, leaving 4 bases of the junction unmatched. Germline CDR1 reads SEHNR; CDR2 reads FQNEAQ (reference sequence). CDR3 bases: TGTGCCAGCAGTCGGACAGGGGGATTGAACACTGAAGCTTTCTTT. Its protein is CASSRTGGLNTEAFF.

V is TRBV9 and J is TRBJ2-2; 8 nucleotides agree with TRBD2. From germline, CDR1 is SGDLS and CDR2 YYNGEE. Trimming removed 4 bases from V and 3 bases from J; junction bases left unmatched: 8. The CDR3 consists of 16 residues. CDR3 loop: CASSPRTSRYTGELFF. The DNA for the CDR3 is TGTGCCAGCAGCCCCCGGACTAGCAGATACACCGGGGAGCTGTTTTTT.

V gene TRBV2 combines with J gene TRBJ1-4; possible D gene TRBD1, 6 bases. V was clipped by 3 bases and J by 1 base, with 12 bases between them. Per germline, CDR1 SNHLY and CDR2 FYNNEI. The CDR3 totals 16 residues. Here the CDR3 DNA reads TGTGCCAGCAGTGAGCAGGGGACCCTAACTAATGAAAAACTGTTTTTT. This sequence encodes CASSEQGTLTNEKLFF.

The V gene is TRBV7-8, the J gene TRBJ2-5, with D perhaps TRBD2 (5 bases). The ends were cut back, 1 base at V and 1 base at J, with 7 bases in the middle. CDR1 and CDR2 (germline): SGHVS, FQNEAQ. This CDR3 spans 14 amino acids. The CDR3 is CASSLVRVQETQYF. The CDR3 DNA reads TGTGCCAGCAGCTTAGTGCGGGTCCAAGAGACCCAGTACTTC.

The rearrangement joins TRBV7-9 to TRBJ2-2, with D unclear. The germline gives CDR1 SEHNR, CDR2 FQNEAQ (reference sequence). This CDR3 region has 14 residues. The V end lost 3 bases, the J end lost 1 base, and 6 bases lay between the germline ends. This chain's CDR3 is CASSLTGNTGELFF. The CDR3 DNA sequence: TGTGCCAGCAGCTTGACGGGGAACACCGGGGAGCTGTTTTTT.

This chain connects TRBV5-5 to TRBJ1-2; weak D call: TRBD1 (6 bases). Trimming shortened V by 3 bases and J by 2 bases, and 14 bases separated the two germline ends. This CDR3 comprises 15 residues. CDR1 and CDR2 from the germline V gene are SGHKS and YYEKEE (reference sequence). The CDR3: CASSSYREYNYGYTF. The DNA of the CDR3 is TGTGCCAGCAGCTCCTACAGGGAGTACAACTATGGCTACACCTTC.

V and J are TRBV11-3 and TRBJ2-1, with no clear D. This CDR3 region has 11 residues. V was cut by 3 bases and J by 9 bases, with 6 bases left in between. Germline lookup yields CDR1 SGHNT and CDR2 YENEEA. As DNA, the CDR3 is TGTGCCAGCAGCTTGGGCTCTGAGCAGTTCTTC. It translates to CASSLGSEQFF.

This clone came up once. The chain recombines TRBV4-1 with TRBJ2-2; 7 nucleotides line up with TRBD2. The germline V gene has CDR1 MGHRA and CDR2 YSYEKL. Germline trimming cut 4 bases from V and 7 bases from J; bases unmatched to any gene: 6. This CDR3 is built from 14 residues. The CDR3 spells CASSPGGLGGELFF. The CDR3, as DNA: TGCGCCAGCAGCCCCGGGGGGTTGGGCGGGGAGCTGTTTTTT.

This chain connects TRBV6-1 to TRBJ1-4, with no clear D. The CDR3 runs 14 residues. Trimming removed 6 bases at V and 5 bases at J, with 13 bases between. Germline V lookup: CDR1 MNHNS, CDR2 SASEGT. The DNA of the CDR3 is TGTGCCAGCAGAAGAGACGGACTAAATGAAAAACTGTTTTTT. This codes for CASRRDGLNEKLFF.

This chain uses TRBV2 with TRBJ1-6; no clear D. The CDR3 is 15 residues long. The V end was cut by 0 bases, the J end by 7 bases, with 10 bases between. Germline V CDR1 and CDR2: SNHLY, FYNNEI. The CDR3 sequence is CASSEASPRNSPLHF. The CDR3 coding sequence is TGTGCCAGCAGTGAAGCATCACCACGGAATTCACCCCTCCACTTT.

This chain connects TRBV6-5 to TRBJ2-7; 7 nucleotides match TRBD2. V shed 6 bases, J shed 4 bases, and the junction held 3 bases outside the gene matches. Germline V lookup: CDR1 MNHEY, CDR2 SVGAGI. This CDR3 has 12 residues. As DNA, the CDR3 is TGTGCCAGCAGAGGCGGGAGTTACGAGCAGTACTTC. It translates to CASRGGSYEQYF.

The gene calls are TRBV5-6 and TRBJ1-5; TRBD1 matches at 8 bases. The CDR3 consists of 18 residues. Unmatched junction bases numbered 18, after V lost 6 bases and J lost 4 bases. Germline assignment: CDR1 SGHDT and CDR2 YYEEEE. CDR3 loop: CASILTAAGGHNNQPQHF. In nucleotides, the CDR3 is TGTGCCAGCATCCTCACCGCGGCAGGGGGCCATAATAATCAGCCCCAGCATTTT.

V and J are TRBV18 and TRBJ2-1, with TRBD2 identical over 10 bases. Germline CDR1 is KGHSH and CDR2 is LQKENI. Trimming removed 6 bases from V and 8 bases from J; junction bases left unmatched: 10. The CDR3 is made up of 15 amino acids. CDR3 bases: TGTGCCAGCTCGCCCACTAGCGGGAATAGCTATGAGCAGTTCTTC. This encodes CASSPTSGNSYEQFF.

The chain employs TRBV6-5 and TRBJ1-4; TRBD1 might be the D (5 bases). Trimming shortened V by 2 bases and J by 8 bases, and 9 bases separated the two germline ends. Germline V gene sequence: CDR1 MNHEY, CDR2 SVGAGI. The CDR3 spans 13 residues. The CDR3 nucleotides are TGTGCCAGCAGTTACATGGGGGGGGAAAAACTGTTTTTT. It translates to CASSYMGGEKLFF.

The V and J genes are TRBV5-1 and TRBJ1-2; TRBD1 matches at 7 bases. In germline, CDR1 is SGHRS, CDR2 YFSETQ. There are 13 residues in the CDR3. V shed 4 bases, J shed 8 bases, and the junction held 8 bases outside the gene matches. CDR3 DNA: TGCGCCAGCAGCCGCGGACAGGAAGGCGGCTACACCTTC. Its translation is CASSRGQEGGYTF.

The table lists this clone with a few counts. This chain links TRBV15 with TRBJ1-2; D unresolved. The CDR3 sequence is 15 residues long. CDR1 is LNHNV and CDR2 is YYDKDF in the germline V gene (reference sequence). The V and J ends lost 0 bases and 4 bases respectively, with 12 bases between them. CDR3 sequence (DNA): TGTGCCACCAGCAGAGATGCGACGGGGTCCTATGGCTACACCTTC. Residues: CATSRDATGSYGYTF.

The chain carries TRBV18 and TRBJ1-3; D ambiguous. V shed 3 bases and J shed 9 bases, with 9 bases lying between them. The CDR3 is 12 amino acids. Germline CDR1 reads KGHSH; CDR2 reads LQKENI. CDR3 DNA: TGTGCCAGCTCACCGGCCCCAGGCACCATATATTTT. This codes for CASSPAPGTIYF.

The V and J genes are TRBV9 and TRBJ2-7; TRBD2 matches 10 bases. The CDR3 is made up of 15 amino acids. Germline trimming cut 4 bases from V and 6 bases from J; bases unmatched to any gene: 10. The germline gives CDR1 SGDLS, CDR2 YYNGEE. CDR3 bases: TGTGCCAGCAGCCCTGGGCTAGCGGGAGATCGCGAGCAGTACTTC. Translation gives CASSPGLAGDREQYF.